The 20 T cell receptor beta chains below come from one sample, sequenced in a study of Tregs in tolerant kidney transplant recipients. Clones were sequenced by immunoSEQ multiplex PCR, and TCRdb holds only the in-frame ones, with some missing. The sample contains about 100,000 clones, around 91% of which appear only once. The input for sequencing was CD4+ T cells from blood, taken before the transplant. These receptor sequences come from a human donor who received a combined kidney and bone marrow transplant.

V is TRBV29-1 and J is TRBJ2-3, with D maybe TRBD2 (8 bases). CDR1 and CDR2 (germline): SQVTM, ANQGSEA. The CDR3 has 15 residues. Trimming shortened V by 7 bases and J by 5 bases, and 22 bases separated the two germline ends. The CDR3 sequence: CSAIIAGQKVDTQYF. As DNA, the CDR3 is TGCAGCGCCATAATAGCGGGACAGAAAGTAGATACGCAGTATTTT.

V gene TRBV10-1 combines with J gene TRBJ2-7, with 7 positions matching TRBD2. Looked up from germline, CDR1 is WNHNN and CDR2 is SYGVQD (reference sequence). The CDR3 runs 14 residues. The V and J ends lost 2 bases and 0 bases, in that order; junction bases with no gene match: 1. CDR3 in DNA: TGCGCCAGCAGTGAGGGCGGGGGCTCCTACGAGCAGTACTTC. Amino acid sequence: CASSEGGGSYEQYF.

This clone appeared once. The chain has TRBV28 and TRBJ1-2, with a tentative D call TRBD1 (5 bases). Germline CDR1 and CDR2: MDHEN and SYDVKM. The CDR3 has 15 amino acids. V was clipped by 3 bases and J by 2 bases, with 13 bases between them. The CDR3 region is CASSLSWGGNYGYTF. CDR3 in DNA: TGTGCCAGCAGTTTGAGCTGGGGGGGGAACTATGGCTACACCTTC.

V gene TRBV29-1 combines with J gene TRBJ2-7; 13 bases map to TRBD2. There are 16 residues in the CDR3. Losses at the gene ends were 4 bases for V and 2 bases for J; bases not matched to a gene: 8. CDR1 and CDR2 (germline): SQVTM, ANQGSEA. The CDR3 sequence: CSVGPPTSGRAYEQYF. The CDR3 DNA follows: TGCAGCGTTGGGCCCCCAACTAGCGGGAGGGCCTACGAGCAGTACTTC.

On this clone: At one end, the junction sequence differs from germline, possibly due to a read error. The V gene is TRBV7-9, the J gene TRBJ2-1, with 7 bases aligning to TRBD2. Per germline, CDR1 SEHNR and CDR2 FQNEAQ (reference sequence). The CDR3 has 12 residues. CDR3 coding DNA: TGTGCCAGCAGCTTAGAGGTTGCGGGAGCACTCTTC. This sequence encodes CASSLEVAGALF.

This rearrangement joins TRBV14 to TRBJ2-4; 7 bases map to TRBD2. The CDR3 has 18 residues. Per the germline V gene, CDR1 is SGHDN and CDR2 is FVKESK. V shed 1 base and J 0 bases; nucleotides not matched to a gene: 9. The CDR3 DNA follows: TGTGCCAGCAGCCAAGTACCTAGCGGCAAGATAGCCAAAAACATTCAGTACTTC. It codes for CASSQVPSGKIAKNIQYF.

This clone was recorded only once. The rearrangement uses TRBV18 and TRBJ2-7; 8 bases align to TRBD2. Germline values: CDR1 KGHSH, CDR2 LQKENI. This CDR3 has 14 amino acids. V trimming: 2 bases; J trimming: 0 bases; junction bases outside the gene matches: 0. CDR3 region: CASSPAGGSYEQYF. The CDR3 bases are TGTGCCAGCTCACCAGCGGGGGGCTCCTACGAGCAGTACTTC.

This rearrangement joins TRBV10-3 to TRBJ2-2, with 11 bases identical to TRBD1. This CDR3 has 17 residues. With V trimmed by 5 bases and J by 4 bases, 9 bases remained unmatched. Germline V lookup: CDR1 ENHRY, CDR2 SYGVKD. The CDR3 region is CAISRTGGLPGTGELFF. Here the CDR3 DNA reads TGTGCCATCAGTCGGACAGGGGGCCTCCCTGGCACCGGGGAGCTGTTTTTT.

The chain joins TRBV5-1 to TRBJ2-1, with TRBD1 matching over 10 bases. The CDR3 runs to 15 residues. The V and J ends lost 6 bases and 9 bases, in that order; junction bases with no gene match: 12. The germline gives CDR1 SGHRS, CDR2 YFSETQ. This CDR3 reads CASTQGGQGLAEQFF. Here the CDR3 DNA reads TGCGCCAGCACCCAGGGGGGACAGGGGCTTGCTGAGCAGTTCTTC. The complete variable domain, with remaining parts taken from reference TRBV5-1 and TRBJ2-1, reads KAGVTQTPRYLIKTRGQQVTLSCSPISGHRSVSWYQQTPGQGLQFLFEYFSETQRNKGNFPGRFSGRQFSNSRSEMNVSTLELGDSALYLCASTQGGQGLAEQFFGPGTRLTVL.

The V gene is TRBV7-9, the J gene TRBJ1-5; 8 nucleotides align to TRBD1. CDR1 is SEHNR, CDR2 FQNEAQ, per germline (reference sequence). CDR3 length: 17 residues. V gave up 5 bases and J gave up 1 base; unmatched junction bases: 10. The CDR3 DNA is TGTGCCAGCAGCCCCGGGACAGGTACTAGAAGCAATCAGCCCCAGCATTTT. This sequence encodes CASSPGTGTRSNQPQHF.

The CDR3 protein is CASSNSLLSYNEQFF. As DNA, the CDR3 is TGTGCCAGCAGTAATAGCCTCCTTTCCTACAATGAGCAGTTCTTC. J is TRBJ2-1 and V is TRBV6-5; the D is unclear. Trimming took 5 bases from V and 1 from J, leaving 12 bases between them. This CDR3 is built from 15 residues. CDR1 and CDR2 from the germline V gene are MNHEY and SVGAGI.

The chain combines TRBV7-9 with TRBJ1-2; D perhaps matches TRBD1 (6 bases). Germline values: CDR1 SEHNR, CDR2 FQNEAQ (reference sequence). This CDR3 is 16 amino acids long. Trimming stripped 2 bases from V and 4 bases from J, with 17 bases between. The CDR3 nucleotides are TGTGCCAGCAGCTTACTCGGGACAAAGGCCCGCTATGGCTACACCTTC. Translating gives CASSLLGTKARYGYTF.

As DNA, the CDR3 is TGCGCCAGCAGCCCCCAACGGGACAGGGCCAGCAATGAGCAGTTCTTC. Its translation is CASSPQRDRASNEQFF. The chain uses TRBV5-1 and TRBJ2-1; 9 bases map to TRBD1. The CDR3 consists of 16 residues. Germline V lookup: CDR1 SGHRS, CDR2 YFSETQ. After removal of 4 bases from V and 6 bases from J, the junction contained 11 bases not matched to a gene.

This clone was recorded only once. The chain recombines TRBV6-5 with TRBJ1-1; D remains unclear. The CDR3 covers 14 residues. The V end lost 2 bases, the J end lost 4 bases, and 11 bases lay between the germline ends. CDR1 MNHEY and CDR2 SVGAGI come from the germline V gene. The CDR3 reads CASSYIRGSTEAFF. Here the CDR3 DNA reads TGTGCCAGCAGTTACATTCGGGGATCCACTGAAGCTTTCTTT.

V usage is TRBV4-2 and J usage is TRBJ2-5, with 15 bases identical to TRBD2. Looked up from germline, CDR1 is LGHNA and CDR2 is YNFKEQ. The CDR3 spans 17 residues. The V gene end was trimmed by 4 bases and the J gene end by 5 bases; junction bases not matched to a gene: 8. Here the CDR3 DNA reads TGTGCCAGCAGCCGGGCGGGACTAGCGGGGGGCAGGGAGACCCAGTACTTC. Translation: CASSRAGLAGGRETQYF.

The genes are TRBV25-1 and TRBJ1-2; 9 nucleotides line up with TRBD1. The CDR3 covers 15 residues. CDR1 is MGHDK, CDR2 SYGVNS, per germline. With V trimmed by 0 bases and J by 7 bases, 6 bases remained unmatched. The CDR3 loop reads CASSEYTGGASGYTF. The CDR3 region has the DNA TGTGCCAGCAGTGAATATACAGGGGGCGCCTCTGGCTACACCTTC.

The V and J genes are TRBV7-2 and TRBJ1-5; possibly TRBD1 for D (6 bases). Trimming cost V 4 bases and J 8 bases, with 18 bases left between them. This CDR3 contains 15 residues. CDR1 SGHTA and CDR2 FQGNSA come from the germline V gene. CDR3 protein: CASSWTAASGEPQHF. In DNA form, the CDR3 reads TGTGCCAGCAGCTGGACAGCTGCCTCCGGGGAGCCCCAGCATTTT.

CDR3 protein: CASSPRPGDNYGYTF. DNA for the CDR3: TGTGCCAGCTCACCACGGCCAGGCGACAACTATGGCTACACCTTC. The rearrangement links TRBV18 to TRBJ1-2; D call uncertain. Trimming shortened V by 1 base and J by 2 bases, and 11 bases separated the two germline ends. Germline V CDR1 and CDR2: KGHSH, LQKENI. The CDR3 loop spans 15 amino acids.

The chain recombines TRBV7-2 with TRBJ2-7, with TRBD1 matching over 11 bases. The CDR3 totals 15 residues. After removal of 5 bases from V and 3 bases from J, the junction contained 6 bases not matched to a gene. Per germline, CDR1 SGHTA and CDR2 FQGNSA. The CDR3 loop is CASSRDRGSFYEQYF. CDR3 DNA: TGTGCCAGCAGCAGGGACAGGGGGAGTTTCTACGAGCAGTACTTC.

Written as DNA, the CDR3 is TGTGCCAGCAGTTACTCGAATCAGGGATACACTGAAGCTTTCTTT. Translated: CASSYSNQGYTEAFF. The V gene is TRBV6-5, the J gene TRBJ1-1; D is possibly TRBD1 (5 bases). This CDR3 is built from 15 residues. V was shortened by 0 bases and J by 3 bases, with 11 bases between the two germline ends. CDR1 is MNHEY and CDR2 is SVGAGI in the germline V gene.